Listed below are T cell receptor beta chains from one sample, sequenced in a study of glioma-infiltrating T cells. TCRdb analysed the multiplex PCR reads with MiXCR anew, one entry per CDR3 protein. This repertoire shows roughly 20,000 distinct CDR3 sequences, around 24% found once; its top ten account for 13%. Input material: glioma tissue, nonneoplastic brain tissue, or PBMCs (not recorded which). The source is a human donor with low-grade glioma or glioblastoma, undergoing nonglioma brain surgery, or in good health (not recorded which). The CDR3 runs from the conserved cysteine through the conserved F or W. D genes are given only for firm matches. A row's size may be missing; if present it is once, few, many or a size class.

many,TRBV5-1,.,TRBJ1-2,TGCGCCAGCACCATGGGTCGTGGCTACACCTTC,CASTMGRGYTF
many,TRBV27,TRBD1,TRBJ2-7,TGTGCCAGCAGTCAAAACCGGGACAGTCCCGAGCAGTACTTC,CASSQNRDSPEQYF
many,TRBV20-1,.,TRBJ2-7,TGCAGTTCGGTTTTGGCCCCCACCATACGAGAGCAGTACTTC,CSSVLAPTIREQYF
.,TRBV7-2,.,TRBJ2-1,TGTGCCAGCGGCTTAGTCCGGGCAGCCGGGTATGAGCAGTTCTTC,CASGLVRAAGYEQFF
many,TRBV18,.,TRBJ1-1,TGTGCCAGCTCACCAGGTGAAACTGAAGCTTTCTTT,CASSPGETEAFF
many,TRBV27,TRBD1,TRBJ2-7,TGTGCCAGCAGACCCAATACCGGGACAGGGGGAAGCGAGCAGTACTTC,CASRPNTGTGGSEQYF
large,TRBV27,TRBD2,TRBJ2-5,TGTGCCAGCAGTTTTAGCGGGGGGATCCAAGAGACCCAGTACTTC,CASSFSGGIQETQYF
many,TRBV7-6,.,TRBJ1-5,TGTGCCAGCAGCCAAAGTGGGGGGAATCAGCCCCAGCATTTT,CASSQSGGNQPQHF
.,TRBV9,.,TRBJ2-1,TGTGCCAGCAGCGTAGGGGGTAGAATCCATGAGCAGTTCTTC,CASSVGGRIHEQFF
many,TRBV3-1,.,TRBJ1-4,TGTGCCAGCAGCCCGGGTGACTCTAATGAAAAACTGTTTTTT,CASSPGDSNEKLFF
medium-sized,TRBV6-1,.,TRBJ2-1,TGTGCCAGCAGTAGGGCCAACAAACGAATAAATGAGCAGTTCTTC,CASSRANKRINEQFF
medium-sized,TRBV6-1,TRBD1,TRBJ1-5,TGTGCCAGCAGTGCTGGGGGACAGGGTAATCAGCCCCAGCATTTT,CASSAGGQGNQPQHF
.,TRBV7-2,.,TRBJ1-6,TGTGCCAGCAGCTTCCCTGATGGTGCAGGGAGCTTCTATAATTCACCCCTCCACTTT,CASSFPDGAGSFYNSPLHF
.,TRBV7-2,TRBD1,TRBJ1-1,TGTGCCAGCAGCGCCCAGGGGGTTAGGGTGAACACTGAAGCTTTCTTT,CASSAQGVRVNTEAFF
many,TRBV20-1,.,TRBJ2-3,TGCAGTGCTACCCACAACGGGGATACGCAGTATTTT,CSATHNGDTQYF
many,TRBV28,.,TRBJ2-3,TGTGCCGTGAAGGCTCCTACTCGTTCAGATACGCAGTATTTT,CAVKAPTRSDTQYF
.,TRBV29-1,.,TRBJ2-3,TGCAGCGTAGACACAAGCACAGATACGCAGTATTTT,CSVDTSTDTQYF
few,TRBV18,.,TRBJ2-3,TGTGCCAGCTCCGCCGGGGGCGGGGACCATCTCACAGATACGCAGTATTTT,CASSAGGGDHLTDTQYF
many,TRBV7-2,.,TRBJ2-1,TGTGCCAGCAGCCCCGGCTACGGGGGTTTCGAGCAGTTCTTC,CASSPGYGGFEQFF
few,TRBV2,TRBD1,TRBJ1-2,TGTGCCAGCAGGCAGACAGGGGGCTACTATGGCTACACCTTC,CASRQTGGYYGYTF
few,TRBV12-3/TRBV12-4,.,TRBJ1-3,TGTGCCAGCACCCTCAGGGGTGGTGGAAACACCATATATTTT,CASTLRGGGNTIYF
.,TRBV12-3/TRBV12-4,TRBD1,TRBJ2-7,TGTGCCAGCAGTTTAGCCGGGACAGGGAGCCACGAGCAGTACTTC,CASSLAGTGSHEQYF
many,TRBV7-2,TRBD2,TRBJ2-3,TGTGCCAGCAGCTTGCCCCACCCCAGGGAGGGCACGCAGTATTTT,CASSLPHPREGTQYF
many,TRBV6-1,TRBD1,TRBJ2-2,TGTGCCAGCAGAGGACAGGGCGTAGGGACCGGGGAGCTGTTTTTT,CASRGQGVGTGELFF
many,TRBV2,.,TRBJ1-2,TGTGCCAGCTCCGAACAGAGGGGTAGGGGCGGCTACACCTTC,CASSEQRGRGGYTF
few,TRBV28,.,TRBJ1-5,TGTGCCAGCAGTTCCAACCCCGGGACATATAGCAATCAGCCCCAGCATTTT,CASSSNPGTYSNQPQHF
.,TRBV13,.,TRBJ2-1,TGTGCCAGCAGGGATAAGACAGGGAGGAGCCACAATGAGCAGTTCTTC,CASRDKTGRSHNEQFF
few,TRBV18,.,TRBJ2-1,TGTGCCAGCTCACCTCGGGGCCTCCCCGCGGATGAGCAGTTCTTC,CASSPRGLPADEQFF
.,TRBV7-9,TRBD2,TRBJ2-7,TGTGCCAGCAGTTCCTCTAGCGGGGGGATCTACGAGCAGTACTTC,CASSSSSGGIYEQYF
.,TRBV7-2,.,TRBJ1-5,TGTGCCAGCAGCGATGGGCGTCAGCCCCAGCATTTT,CASSDGRQPQHF
many,TRBV18,TRBD1,TRBJ2-5,TGTGCCAGCTCACCGATTGCGACAGGGGGACAAGAGACCCAGTACTTC,CASSPIATGGQETQYF
.,TRBV18,.,TRBJ2-1,TGTGCCAGCCAACGACATTACAATGAGCAGTTCTTC,CASQRHYNEQFF
many,TRBV12-3/TRBV12-4,.,TRBJ1-5,TGTGCCAGCAGTTACCAGGACTTGAGCAATCAGCCCCAGCATTTT,CASSYQDLSNQPQHF
.,TRBV29-1,.,TRBJ2-1,TGCAGCGTTGAAGACGATCCCTCCTACAATGAGCAGTTCTTC,CSVEDDPSYNEQFF
.,TRBV7-2,.,TRBJ2-2,TGTGCCCGCAGCTTACTCGGGGCCGGGGAGCTGTTTTTT,CARSLLGAGELFF
many,TRBV6-1,.,TRBJ1-6,TGTGCCAGCAGTTATAGCACGAGAGGGAATGTTTCACCCCTCCACTTT,CASSYSTRGNVSPLHF
many,TRBV20-1,TRBD1,TRBJ1-2,TGCAGTGCTGCCCGGACAGGAGACACGAACTATGGCTACACCTTC,CSAARTGDTNYGYTF
few,TRBV3-1,TRBD1,TRBJ1-6,TGTGCCAGCAGCCAACTCATTCTTACAGGGGTAAGGGGATCACCCCTCCACTTT,CASSQLILTGVRGSPLHF
few,TRBV7-3,.,TRBJ2-7,TGTGCCAGCAGTCTCGGAGGGGTCAGCGAGCAGTACTTC,CASSLGGVSEQYF
few,TRBV24-1,.,TRBJ2-7,TGTGCCGCCAGTGATTTGCGTAGCTACGAGCAGTACTTC,CAASDLRSYEQYF
many,TRBV7-9,TRBD2,TRBJ2-1,TGTGCCAGCAGCTTAGCTCTAGCGGGGCGCTACAATGAGCAGTTCTTC,CASSLALAGRYNEQFF
.,TRBV28,.,TRBJ2-1,TGTGCCAGCAAGACAGCCAATGAGCAGTTCTTC,CASKTANEQFF
many,TRBV6-6,.,TRBJ2-5,TGTGCCAGCAGTTACTCGAACGGGATGGAAGAGACCCAGTACTTC,CASSYSNGMEETQYF
.,TRBV6-1,.,TRBJ2-7,TGTGTCAGCACAGTCGAAAGGTACGGGCAGTACTTC,CVSTVERYGQYF
.,TRBV6-4,.,TRBJ1-2,TGTGCCAGCAGTGACTCCGTGACAGCCTACACCTTC,CASSDSVTAYTF
few,TRBV3-1,TRBD1,TRBJ1-1,TGTGCCAGCAGCCAAGAAGGAGCAGGGGGCACTGAAGCTTTCTTT,CASSQEGAGGTEAFF
.,TRBV7-2,.,TRBJ2-3,TGTGCCAGCAGCTTGCGACAATCCACAGATACGCAGTATTTT,CASSLRQSTDTQYF
many,TRBV14,.,TRBJ1-2,TGTGCCAGCAGCCAAGGTCCTACTCTCTCTCGCTACACCTTC,CASSQGPTLSRYTF
.,TRBV4-2,.,TRBJ1-2,TGTGCCAGCAGCCAAGATATCCGGGGGACTAGCTACACCTTC,CASSQDIRGTSYTF
medium-sized,TRBV4-3,TRBD1,TRBJ2-2,TGCGCCAGCAGTCGAGCCGGGACAGGGGCTGGGGGTCCCACCGGGGAGCTGTTTTTT,CASSRAGTGAGGPTGELFF
.,TRBV4-1,TRBD2,TRBJ2-1,TGCGCCAGCAGCCAAAAAGCGGGGGCCAGCTATGAGCAGTTCTTC,CASSQKAGASYEQFF
.,TRBV19,.,TRBJ1-5,TGTGCCAGTAGTATAGACGAGGTTCAGCCCCAGCATTTT,CASSIDEVQPQHF
many,TRBV14,.,TRBJ1-1,TGTGCCAGCAGCCAAGGCCCCAAGTCCACTGAAGCTTTCTTT,CASSQGPKSTEAFF
many,TRBV6-2/TRBV6-3,.,TRBJ1-2,TGTGCCAGCAGTTACTCCGGACCATTCCAGGGTGGCTACACCTTC,CASSYSGPFQGGYTF
many,TRBV6-1,TRBD1,TRBJ1-1,TGTGCCAGCAACTTACAGGGGAGCACTGAAGCTTTCTTT,CASNLQGSTEAFF